The clone carrying this T cell receptor (beta chain) was seen only a few times. The antigen is unknown. TCRdb's table, derived via immunoSEQ multiplex PCR, lists solely in-frame clones and lacks some. Among 45,000 or so clones listed, 70% to 85% were seen once. The record originates from a study of T cells in tumors after PD-1 blockade. Across the whole study: Excluded were patients with checkpoint blockade, immunosuppressants, or radiotherapy or other anti-cancer therapy within 4 weeks. During anti-PD-1 treatment, some patients continued daily vismodegib 150 mg. Blood samples averaged around 110,000 templates (range about 24,679-260,000) and 36,000 or so unique clonotypes. Overall study findings and caveats: Roughly 42% of tumor TCR clonotypes were also found in blood.

V lost 6 bases to trimming and J lost 5 bases, with 22 bases between them. This CDR3 spans 16 amino acids. Germline CDR1 is KGHSH and CDR2 is LQKENI. This clonotype was sampled from a human donor with advanced basal cell or squamous cell carcinoma (not recorded which). This rearrangement joins TRBV18 to TRBJ1-1; D is unclear. The specimen comprised PBMCs, sampled before anti-PD-1 therapy. CDR3 sequence: CASSLIQDPRGTEAFF. Written as DNA, the CDR3 is TGTGCCAGCTCGCTCATTCAGGACCCCAGAGGGACTGAAGCTTTCTTT.